What follows describes a single TCR beta chain. Its recognized antigen is unknown. There are no base qualities to consult, and no much larger clone falls within one base. The data are from a study of T cell responses to AZD1222 COVID-19 vaccine (dated by TCRdb to the early 2020s). Regarding the research as a whole: TCR sequencing covered 233 trial participants: some 210 given two doses of AZD1222 and about 26 given two doses of MenACWY control vaccine. Enrollment into the trials was organized by age into subgroups of 18-55, 56-69 and 70-plus years, and those subgroups contained 148, 28 and 57 TCR-sequenced participants, respectively. The investigation overall reported the following: Conclusions about previously exposed vaccinees are limited, since just five to seven AZD1222 recipients were seropositive for SARS-CoV-2 at baseline. Epitopes outside the regions mutated in the B.1.351 and B.1.1.7 variants were reportedly recognized by nearly half of the unique spike-specific TCRs. CD4 TCRs associated with the vaccine covered the entire spike protein, and the dominant responses were in regions 160-218 and 743-854. Spike-specific TCR breadth and depth rose significantly after two AZD1222 doses compared with day 0 and with MenACWY recipients. Most participants were white British and females outnumbered males, and the authors suggested that clonal diversity may have been underestimated. Because no samples from the day 14 peak response were available, repertoires could be characterized only after the peak T cell response. The 56-69-year group was small, and its depth increase did not reach significance, likely because of low power.

The CDR3 regions of human TCRbeta chains were analyzed by immunosequencing. Per the original workflow: Repertoire TCRs were matched against a reference library of SARS-CoV-2-specific TCRs generated with the MIRA antigen-specificity platform. Breadth was defined as the fraction of unique TCRs that were SARS-CoV-2-associated, and depth was defined as the fraction of total T cells that were SARS-CoV-2-associated. Using the MIRA data, each spike-specific TCR was assigned both to the spike region to which the TCR was reactive and to a CD4 or CD8 class. Log10-transformed breadth and depth values were compared by one-way ANOVA with Sidak's multiple comparisons tests. The table was pulled from immuneACCESS by TCRdb, which kept in-frame rearrangements only. Such tables lose some clones; where checked, under half of the loss comes from unresolved V genes, and the rest has no known cause. D and trimming were read from the DNA, whereas the V and J calls and clone size are those reported in that table. The sample data list fewer than 250,000 clones, and just over 90% of these were observed just once. The ten largest clones capture 0.95% to 1.1% of the sample.

Reading the label with the study, this specimen's time point is: baseline before first vaccination. In light of the paper, this sample's treatment or condition label describes: meningococcal conjugate vaccine given as trial control. Vaccinee samples came from UK trials COV001 and COV002, including a single-blind randomized controlled phase 2/3 trial of AZD1222 (ChAdOx1 nCoV-19) in healthy adults. For TCRbeta chain sequencing, PBMC samples were collected from trial participants at day 0 and at day 28 after the second dose. For this chain, trimming is 2 bases at the V end and 0 bases at the J end, and the number of junction bases without a gene match is 15. The CDR3, cysteine through phenylalanine, is 19 amino acids long. The entry retains the CDR3 DNA only, 57 bases that are in frame from base 1. Taken from the germline V gene (reference sequence), the CDR1 and CDR2 loops are SEHNR and FQNEAQ.

This TCR was sampled from an adult in good health. The chain employs TRBV7-9 and TRBJ1-2; 7 bases in the middle match TRBD1. The sequences come from peripheral blood, collected on day 0 of MenACWY control vaccination. CDR3 protein: CASSLYLGQAPSANYGYTF. The nucleotides are TGTGCCAGCAGCTTATACTTAGGACAGGCTCCCTCAGCTAACTATGGCTACACCTTC.